Sequencing of this T cell receptor (beta chain) was carried out in a study of cytomegalovirus exposure and HLA in healthy donors. The germline V and J ends were trimmed by 7 bases and 6 bases, with 13 bases remaining between them. Germline lookup yields CDR1 SGHAT and CDR2 FQNNGV. The length of the CDR3 is 13 residues. This clone has only a few counts. The PCR made use of 60 Vbeta and 13 Jbeta primers. TCRdb's table, derived via immunoSEQ multiplex PCR, lists solely in-frame clones and lacks some. The sample holds 100,000 to 150,000 clones, 60% to 75% seen once. The sequence derives from a woman aged 45 to 65 in good health and CMV-seropositive. The sequenced sample was PBMCs. The V and J genes are TRBV11-2 and TRBJ1-3; a weak D match, TRBD1 (6 bases). The CDR3 region is CASNTGLINTIYF. The CDR3 DNA follows: TGTGCCAGCAACACAGGGCTAATAAACACCATATATTTT.